One TCR beta chain is described in this entry. The entry originates in a study of shared clonotypes between healthy human individuals. The wider study: The donor group consisted of two women and a few men, aged 18 to 49. Each donor contributed plates that comprised three CD4 naive, three CD4 memory, two CD8 naive and one CD8 memory.

Generated by immunoSEQ multiplex PCR, the TCRdb table keeps only in-frame clones and is missing some. The table shows some 2.3 million clones, with 85% to 95% occurring only once. Per the germline V gene, CDR1 is SNHLY and CDR2 is FYNNEI. V lost 6 bases, J lost 5 bases, and 17 bases lay in between. This CDR3 contains 14 residues. Sequenced input: naive CD4+ T cells from PBMCs. This sample's subset: CD45RA+ positively selected. This sequence joins TRBV2 and TRBJ2-7; D is perhaps TRBD2 (5 bases). The sequence came from a man younger than 35 in good health. Some clones in this sample may be carry-over from other donors' samples. The DNA for the CDR3 is TGTGCCAGCAGCGCGAGAGGGCGCGAAGACGAGCAGTACTTC. Its protein product is CASSARGREDEQYF.